Here is one T cell receptor (beta chain) with its context. This specimen comes from a study of T cell changes during pregnancy in multiple sclerosis. Assay used: immunoSEQ multiplex PCR; TCRdb lists only in-frame clones, some missing. The sample lists 25,000 to 30,000 clones, 75% to 90% seen once, with 0.45% to 0.7% in the top ten. Looked up from germline, CDR1 is SGHNT and CDR2 is YYREEE (reference sequence). V was clipped by 4 bases and J by 0 bases; unmatched bases: 4. There are 18 residues in the CDR3. The clonotype was recovered from a female donor in good health, enrolled as a control in a pregnancy study. The chain joins TRBV5-4 to TRBJ2-2, with 15 bases lining up with TRBD2. This sample comprised CD4+ T cells from peripheral blood mononuclear cells, obtained in the first trimester of pregnancy. CDR3: CASSGGLAGGANTGELFF. CDR3 bases: TGTGCCAGCAGCGGGGGACTAGCGGGGGGAGCGAACACCGGGGAGCTGTTTTTT.